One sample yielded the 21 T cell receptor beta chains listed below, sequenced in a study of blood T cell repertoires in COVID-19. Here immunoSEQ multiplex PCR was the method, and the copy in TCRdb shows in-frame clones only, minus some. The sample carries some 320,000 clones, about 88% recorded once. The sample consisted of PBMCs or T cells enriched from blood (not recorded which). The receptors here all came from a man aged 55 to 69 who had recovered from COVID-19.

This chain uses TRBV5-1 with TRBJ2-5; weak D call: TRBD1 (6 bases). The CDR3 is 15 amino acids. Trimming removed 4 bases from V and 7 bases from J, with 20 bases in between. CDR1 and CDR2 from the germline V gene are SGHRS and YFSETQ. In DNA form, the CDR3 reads TGCGCCAGCAGCCGCCGGGACACCTTACATCGGACCCAGTACTTC. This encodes CASSRRDTLHRTQYF.

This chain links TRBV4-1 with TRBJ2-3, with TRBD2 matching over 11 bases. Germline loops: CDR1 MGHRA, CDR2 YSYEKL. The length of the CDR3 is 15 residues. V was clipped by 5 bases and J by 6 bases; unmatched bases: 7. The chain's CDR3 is CASSAGTSGPDTQYF. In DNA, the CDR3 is TGCGCCAGCAGCGCCGGGACTAGCGGCCCCGATACGCAGTATTTT.

DNA of the CDR3: TGCAGTGCTAGTGGGGAGGGGGTGGCTAGCGGGGACCAAGAGACCCAGTACTTC. The encoded protein is CSASGEGVASGDQETQYF. This sequence joins TRBV20-1 and TRBJ2-5; 9 nucleotides agree with TRBD2. The CDR3 consists of 18 residues. Unmatched junction bases numbered 14, after V lost 3 bases and J lost 0 bases. Germline V lookup: CDR1 DFQATT, CDR2 SNEGSKA (reference sequence).

The CDR3 spells CASSLRAQETQYF. The CDR3 region has the DNA TGTGCCAGCAGCTTGAGGGCGCAAGAGACCCAGTACTTC. The gene calls are TRBV11-1 and TRBJ2-5; D is possibly TRBD2 (5 bases). The germline V gene has CDR1 SGHAT and CDR2 FQDESV (reference sequence). The V gene lost 3 bases and the J gene lost 2 bases, with 7 bases spanning the gap. The CDR3 sequence is 13 residues long. The full variable domain, in which reference TRBV11-1 and TRBJ2-5 provide the parts outside the CDR3, is EAEVAQSPRYKITEKSQAVAFWCDPISGHATLYWYRQILGQGPELLVQFQDESVVDDSQLPKDRFSAERLKGVDSTLKIQPAELGDSAMYLCASSLRAQETQYFGPGTRLLVL.

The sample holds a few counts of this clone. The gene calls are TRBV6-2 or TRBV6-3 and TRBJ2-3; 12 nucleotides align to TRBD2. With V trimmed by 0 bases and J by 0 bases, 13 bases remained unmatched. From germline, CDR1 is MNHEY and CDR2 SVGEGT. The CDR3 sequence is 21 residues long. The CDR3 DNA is TGTGCCAGCAGTTACTCTTCGGCTAGCGGGAGGGCCATAGCTAGCACAGATACGCAGTATTTT. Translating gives CASSYSSASGRAIASTDTQYF.

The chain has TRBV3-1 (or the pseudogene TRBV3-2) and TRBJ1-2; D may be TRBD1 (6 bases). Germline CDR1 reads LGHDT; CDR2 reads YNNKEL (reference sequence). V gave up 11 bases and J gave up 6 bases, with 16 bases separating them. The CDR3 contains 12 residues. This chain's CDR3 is CASRTGGHGYTF. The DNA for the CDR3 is TGTGCCTCCCGGACCGGGGGGCATGGCTACACCTTC.

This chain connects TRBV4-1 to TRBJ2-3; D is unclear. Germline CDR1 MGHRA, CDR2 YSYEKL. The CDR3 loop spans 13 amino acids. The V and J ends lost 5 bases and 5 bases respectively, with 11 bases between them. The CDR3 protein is CASSEVSQDTQYF. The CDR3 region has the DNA TGCGCCAGCAGCGAAGTTAGCCAAGATACGCAGTATTTT.

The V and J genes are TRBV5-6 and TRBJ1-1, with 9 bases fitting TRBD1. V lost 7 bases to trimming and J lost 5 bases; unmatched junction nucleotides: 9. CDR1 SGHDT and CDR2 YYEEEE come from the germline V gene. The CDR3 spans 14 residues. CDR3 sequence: CASHQDRGFTEAFF. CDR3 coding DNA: TGTGCCAGCCACCAAGACAGGGGGTTTACTGAAGCTTTCTTT.

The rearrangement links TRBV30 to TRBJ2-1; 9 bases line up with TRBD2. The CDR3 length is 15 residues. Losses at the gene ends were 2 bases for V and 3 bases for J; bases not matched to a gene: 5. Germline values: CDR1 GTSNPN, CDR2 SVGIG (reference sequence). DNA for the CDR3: TGTGCCTGGAGTTTTGGTAGCGGGAGCTACAATGAGCAGTTCTTC. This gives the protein CAWSFGSGSYNEQFF.

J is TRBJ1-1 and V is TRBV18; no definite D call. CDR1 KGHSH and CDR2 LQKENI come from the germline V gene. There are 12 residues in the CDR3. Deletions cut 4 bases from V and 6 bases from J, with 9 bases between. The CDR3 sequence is CASSHYYSEAFF. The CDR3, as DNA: TGTGCCAGCTCACACTATTATTCTGAAGCTTTCTTT. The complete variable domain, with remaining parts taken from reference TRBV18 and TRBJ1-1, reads NAGVMQNPRHLVRRRGQEARLRCSPMKGHSHVYWYRQLPEEGLKFMVYLQKENIIDESGMPKERFSAEFPKEGPSILRIQQVVRGDSAAYFCASSHYYSEAFFGQGTRLTVV.

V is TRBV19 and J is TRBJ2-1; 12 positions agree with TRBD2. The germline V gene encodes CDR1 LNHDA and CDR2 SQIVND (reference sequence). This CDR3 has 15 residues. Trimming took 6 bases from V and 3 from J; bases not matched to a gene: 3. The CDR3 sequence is CASSRLAGDYNEQFF. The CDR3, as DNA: TGTGCCAGTAGCCGACTAGCGGGAGACTACAATGAGCAGTTCTTC.

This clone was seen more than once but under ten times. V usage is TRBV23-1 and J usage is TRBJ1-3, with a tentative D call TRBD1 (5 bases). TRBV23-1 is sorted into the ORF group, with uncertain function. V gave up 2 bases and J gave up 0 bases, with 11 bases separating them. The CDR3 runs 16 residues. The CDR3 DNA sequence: TGCGCCAGCAGTCAAGGACATCCTGACTCTGGAAACACCATATATTTT. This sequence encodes CASSQGHPDSGNTIYF.

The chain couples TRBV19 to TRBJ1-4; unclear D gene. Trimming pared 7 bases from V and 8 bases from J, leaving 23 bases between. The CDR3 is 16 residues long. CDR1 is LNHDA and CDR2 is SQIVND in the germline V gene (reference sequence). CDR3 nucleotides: TGTGCCAGTACCTCCACCCGGCGCGGGTCTAGGGAAAAACTGTTTTTT. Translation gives CASTSTRRGSREKLFF.

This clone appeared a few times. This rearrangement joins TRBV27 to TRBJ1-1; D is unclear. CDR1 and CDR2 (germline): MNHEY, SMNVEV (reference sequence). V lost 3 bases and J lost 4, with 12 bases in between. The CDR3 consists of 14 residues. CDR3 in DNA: TGTGCCAGCAGTTTCGAGGGCGCGGGCACTGAAGCTTTCTTT. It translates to CASSFEGAGTEAFF.

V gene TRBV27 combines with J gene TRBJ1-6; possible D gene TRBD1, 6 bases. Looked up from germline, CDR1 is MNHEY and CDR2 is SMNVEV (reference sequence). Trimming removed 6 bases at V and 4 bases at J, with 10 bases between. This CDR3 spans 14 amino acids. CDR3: CASSYQGYNSPLHF. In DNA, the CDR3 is TGTGCCAGCAGCTACCAGGGGTATAATTCACCCCTCCACTTT.

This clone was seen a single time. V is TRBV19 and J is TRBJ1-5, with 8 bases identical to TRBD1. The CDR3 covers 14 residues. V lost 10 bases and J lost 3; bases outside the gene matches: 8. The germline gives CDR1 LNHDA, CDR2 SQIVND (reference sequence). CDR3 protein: CATSDRANNQPQHF. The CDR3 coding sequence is TGTGCCACCTCGGACAGGGCGAACAATCAGCCCCAGCATTTT.

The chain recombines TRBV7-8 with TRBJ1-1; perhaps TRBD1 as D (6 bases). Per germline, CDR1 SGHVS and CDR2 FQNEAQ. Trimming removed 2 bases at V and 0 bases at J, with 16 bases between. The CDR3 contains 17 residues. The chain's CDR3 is CASSLSRRGALNTEAFF. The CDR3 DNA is TGTGCCAGCAGCTTATCCCGCAGGGGAGCCTTGAACACTGAAGCTTTCTTT.

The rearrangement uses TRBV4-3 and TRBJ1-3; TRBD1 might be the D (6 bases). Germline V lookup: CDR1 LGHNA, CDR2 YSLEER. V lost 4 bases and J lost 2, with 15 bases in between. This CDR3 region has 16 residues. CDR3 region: CASSRDRIRAGNTIYF. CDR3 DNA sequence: TGCGCCAGCAGCCGTGACAGGATCCGAGCTGGAAACACCATATATTTT.

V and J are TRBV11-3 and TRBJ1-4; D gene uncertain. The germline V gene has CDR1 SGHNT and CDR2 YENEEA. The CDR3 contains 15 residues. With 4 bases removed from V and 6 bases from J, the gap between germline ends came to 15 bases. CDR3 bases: TGTGCCAGCAGCTCCTTCGCTGCGCCGTATGAAAAACTGTTTTTT. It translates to CASSSFAAPYEKLFF.

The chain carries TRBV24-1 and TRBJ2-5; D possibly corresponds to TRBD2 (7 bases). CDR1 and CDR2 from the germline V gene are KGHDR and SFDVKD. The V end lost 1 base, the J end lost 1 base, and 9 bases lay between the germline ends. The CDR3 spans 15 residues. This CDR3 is CATSDFRGAQETQYF. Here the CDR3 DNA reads TGTGCCACCAGTGATTTTCGGGGGGCCCAAGAGACCCAGTACTTC.

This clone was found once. This CDR3 reads CASSGTESYGYTF. DNA of the CDR3: TGTGCCAGCAGCGGGACAGAGAGCTATGGCTACACCTTC. The chain has TRBV2 and TRBJ1-2; 7 bases line up with TRBD1. With 6 bases clipped from V and 4 bases from J, the junction kept 5 bases outside the gene matches. The CDR3 totals 13 residues. Germline CDR1 is SNHLY and CDR2 is FYNNEI. Drawing the rest from reference TRBV2 and TRBJ1-2, the complete variable domain is EPEVTQTPSHQVTQMGQEVILRCVPISNHLYFYWYRQILGQKVEFLVSFYNNEISEKSEIFDDQFSVERPDGSNFTLKIRSTKLEDSAMYFCASSGTESYGYTFGSGTRLTVV.